One and the same sample provided the 24 T cell receptor beta chains below, sequenced in a study of blood T cell repertoires in COVID-19. Assay: immunoSEQ multiplex PCR; the TCRdb copy retains only in-frame clones and omits some. The sample records about 55,000 clones, approximately 85% being singletons. The sample taken for sequencing was peripheral blood. These receptors all come from a human donor in a cohort sampled during active COVID-19.

The DNA of the CDR3 is TGTGCCAGCAGACGGACTAGCGGGAGTTACCTTAGGGGCGAGCAGTACTTC. It yields the protein CASRRTSGSYLRGEQYF. The chain has TRBV28 and TRBJ2-7, with 13 nucleotides matching TRBD2. This CDR3 region has 17 residues. V was pared by 6 bases and J by 6 bases, with 14 bases of the junction left unmatched. The germline V gene encodes CDR1 MDHEN and CDR2 SYDVKM. The complete variable domain, with remaining parts taken from reference TRBV28 and TRBJ2-7, reads DVKVTQSSRYLVKRTGEKVFLECVQDMDHENMFWYRQDPGLGLRLIYFSYDVKMKEKGDIPEGYSVSREKKERFSLILESASTNQTSMYLCASRRTSGSYLRGEQYFGPGTRLTVT.

The gene calls are TRBV6-2 or TRBV6-3 and TRBJ2-7; D unclear. Trimming took 0 bases from V and 3 from J, leaving 6 bases between them. The length of the CDR3 is 13 residues. Germline assignment: CDR1 MNHEY and CDR2 SVGEGT. In DNA form, the CDR3 reads TGTGCCAGCAGTTACTCCACTCTCTACGAGCAGTACTTC. This translates into CASSYSTLYEQYF.

In its sample, this clone was seen a few times. The J gene is TRBJ1-5, the V gene TRBV2, with D perhaps matching TRBD1 (6 bases). This CDR3 spans 14 amino acids. Germline loops: CDR1 SNHLY, CDR2 FYNNEI. V shed 2 bases and J shed 3 bases, with 8 bases lying between them. The CDR3 coding sequence is TGTGCCAGCAGTGAAAGGACAGTCAATCAGCCCCAGCATTTT. It encodes CASSERTVNQPQHF.

The genes are TRBV7-8 and TRBJ2-7, with D perhaps TRBD2 (6 bases). In germline, CDR1 is SGHVS, CDR2 FQNEAQ. Trimming removed 5 bases at V and 3 bases at J, with 17 bases between. This CDR3 is built from 15 residues. The CDR3 bases are TGTGCCAGCAGCCCGGAGGGCGGGATCATCTACGAGCAGTACTTC. It is translated as CASSPEGGIIYEQYF.

This clone has just one count. The chain is built from TRBV6-2 or TRBV6-3 and TRBJ2-1, with a possible D match to TRBD1 (5 bases). Trimming stripped 2 bases from V and 3 bases from J, with 17 bases between. Per germline, CDR1 MNHEY and CDR2 SVGEGT. The CDR3 consists of 17 residues. CDR3 region: CASSYDVYSDNYNEQFF. CDR3 in DNA: TGTGCCAGCAGTTACGATGTTTACTCGGACAACTACAATGAGCAGTTCTTC.

The chain combines TRBV24-1 with TRBJ1-2; 9 bases align to TRBD1. The CDR3 has 13 amino acids. V lost 5 bases to trimming and J lost 7 bases; unmatched junction nucleotides: 4. The germline V gene encodes CDR1 KGHDR and CDR2 SFDVKD. CDR3 amino acids: CATSGTGEGGYTF. The CDR3 DNA sequence: TGTGCCACCAGTGGGACAGGGGAGGGTGGCTACACCTTC.

Notes on this clone: Compared with germline, one end of the junction differs, possibly owing to a read error. The chain uses TRBV7-7 and TRBJ2-1; 9 bases agree with TRBD2. The CDR3 has 15 amino acids. Germline lookup yields CDR1 SSHAT and CDR2 FNYEAQ (reference sequence). The CDR3 DNA reads as TGTGCTAGCAGTTTGAACGTAGCGGGAGTTGGTGAGCAGTTCTTC. The encoded protein is CASSLNVAGVGEQFF. The variable domain in full, completed from reference TRBV7-7 and TRBJ2-1, reads GAGVSQSPRYKVTKRGQDVTLRCDPISSHATLYWYQQALGQGPEFLTYFNYEAQPDKSGLPSDRFSAERPEGSISTLTIQRTEQRDSAMYRCASSLNVAGVGEQFFGPGTRLTVL.

This chain links TRBV28 with TRBJ2-7; TRBD2 agrees at 9 bases. CDR1 and CDR2 from the germline V gene are MDHEN and SYDVKM. This CDR3 contains 13 residues. V lost 8 bases to trimming and J lost 6 bases; unmatched junction nucleotides: 8. CDR3 amino acids: CASDVGTSSEQYF. CDR3 coding DNA: TGTGCCAGCGACGTGGGGACTAGCAGCGAGCAGTACTTC.

The chain uses TRBV5-3 and TRBJ2-4; D unclear. TRBV5-3 is designated an ORF whose function remains uncertain. Trimming took off 0 bases at V and 0 bases at J, with 16 bases between the two ends. The CDR3 runs to 18 residues. The CDR3 is CARSLVPEFKQAKNIQYF. The CDR3 nucleotides are TGTGCCAGAAGCTTGGTACCAGAATTCAAACAAGCCAAAAACATTCAGTACTTC.

V is TRBV4-1 and J is TRBJ2-2, with a tentative D call TRBD1 (5 bases). Deletions cut 4 bases from V and 5 bases from J, with 14 bases between. CDR3 length equals 15 residues. The germline V gene has CDR1 MGHRA and CDR2 YSYEKL. In nucleotides, the CDR3 is TGCGCCAGCAGCCCCATATACCCAGGGACCGGGGAGCTGTTTTTT. Translation gives CASSPIYPGTGELFF.

This sequence joins TRBV6-9 and TRBJ1-1; D uncertain. V gave up 8 bases and J gave up 0 bases, with 10 bases separating them. The CDR3 length is 13 residues. Germline CDR1 is MNHGY and CDR2 is SVAAGI. The CDR3 is CASGRALNTEAFF. CDR3 coding DNA: TGTGCCAGCGGGAGAGCCTTGAACACTGAAGCTTTCTTT.

V and J are TRBV30 and TRBJ1-1, with TRBD1 identical over 9 bases. Germline assignment: CDR1 GTSNPN and CDR2 SVGIG (reference sequence). The CDR3 totals 15 residues. The junction had 11 bases not matched to a gene; V was cut back by 4 bases and J by 5 bases. In DNA, the CDR3 is TGTGCCTGGAACCCACACAGGGGGCACGGGACTGAAGCTTTCTTT. Translated, it gives CAWNPHRGHGTEAFF.

The rearrangement joins TRBV27 to TRBJ1-5; tentative D call: TRBD1 (6 bases). The germline gives CDR1 MNHEY, CDR2 SMNVEV (reference sequence). Between the trimmed V and J ends, which lost 0 bases and 6 bases, there was a span of 12 bases. The CDR3 contains 15 residues. The CDR3 nucleotides read TGTGCCAGCAGTTTATCGGGACAACGATTTCAGCCCCAGCATTTT. This gives the protein CASSLSGQRFQPQHF.

The DNA of the CDR3 is TGTGCCAGCAGTCCAACGGGACTAGCGGGAGGGCCGTATACGCAGTATTTT. This gives the protein CASSPTGLAGGPYTQYF. The chain carries TRBV27 and TRBJ2-3; TRBD2 aligns across 16 bases. Losses at the gene ends were 5 bases for V and 7 bases for J; bases not matched to a gene: 9. In germline, CDR1 is MNHEY, CDR2 SMNVEV (reference sequence). This CDR3 has 17 amino acids.

The rearrangement joins TRBV4-3 to TRBJ2-3, with D possibly TRBD1 on 5 matching bases. CDR1 and CDR2 from the germline V gene are LGHNA and YSLEER. There are 17 residues in the CDR3. V dropped 0 bases and J dropped 6 bases, with 19 bases sitting between them. The CDR3 coding sequence is TGCGCCAGCAGCCAAGATACAGGACGGGTGGCCCCGGATACGCAGTATTTT. Translation gives CASSQDTGRVAPDTQYF.

J is TRBJ2-5 and V is TRBV3-1 (or the pseudogene TRBV3-2), with TRBD2 matching 8 bases. J lost 11 bases, V lost 4 bases, and 9 bases had no gene match. CDR1 and CDR2 (germline): LGHDT, YNNKEL (reference sequence). The CDR3 extends over 13 amino acids. The CDR3 DNA reads as TGTGCCAGCAGCCCTCGAGGAGCGGGGGATCAGTACTTC. Its protein is CASSPRGAGDQYF.

CDR3 nucleotides: TGTGCCAGCTCACCACCAGGACTCGGACAGGATTATGGCTACACCTTC. As protein: CASSPPGLGQDYGYTF. The genes are TRBV18 and TRBJ1-2; 7 bases fit TRBD1. The V gene end was trimmed by 0 bases and the J gene end by 5 bases; junction bases not matched to a gene: 9. This CDR3 comprises 16 residues. Germline V CDR1 and CDR2: KGHSH, LQKENI.

This clone was detected only once. The chain uses TRBV19 and TRBJ2-1; 11 bases map to TRBD2. Trimming removed 7 bases from V and 9 bases from J; junction bases left unmatched: 11. This CDR3 region has 15 residues. Looked up from germline, CDR1 is LNHDA and CDR2 is SQIVND (reference sequence). As DNA, the CDR3 is TGTGCCAGTACCCTAACTAGCGGGAGCGTCGGTGAGCAGTTCTTC. Translation gives CASTLTSGSVGEQFF. The entire variable domain, with the rest obtained from reference TRBV19 and TRBJ2-1, is as follows: DGGITQSPKYLFRKEGQNVTLSCEQNLNHDAMYWYRQDPGQGLRLIYYSQIVNDFQKGDIAEGYSVSREKKESFPLTVTSAQKNPTAFYLCASTLTSGSVGEQFFGPGTRLTVL.

The chain links TRBV30 to TRBJ2-7; 9 positions agree with TRBD1. The CDR3 has 14 residues. With V trimmed by 5 bases and J by 2 bases, 7 bases remained unmatched. Germline CDR1 and CDR2: GTSNPN and SVGIG (reference sequence). CDR3: CAWGGTGWTYEQYF. DNA for the CDR3: TGTGCCTGGGGCGGGACAGGGTGGACCTACGAGCAGTACTTC.

The rearrangement uses TRBV5-8 and TRBJ2-7, with 10 bases fitting TRBD1. Trimming removed 3 bases from V and 3 bases from J; junction bases left unmatched: 6. Germline V gene data show CDR1 as SGHTS and CDR2 as YDEGEE. The length of the CDR3 is 15 residues. The CDR3 spells CASSWTGTGVYEQYF. The DNA for the CDR3 is TGTGCCAGCAGCTGGACAGGGACAGGGGTCTACGAGCAGTACTTC.

The V call is TRBV15, the J call TRBJ2-7; possible D gene TRBD1, 5 bases. CDR1 and CDR2 (germline): LNHNV, YYDKDF (reference sequence). V dropped 3 bases and J dropped 2 bases, with 8 bases sitting between them. The CDR3 consists of 13 residues. The CDR3 sequence: CATSSEGAYEQYF. CDR3 nucleotide sequence: TGTGCCACCAGCAGCGAAGGGGCCTACGAGCAGTACTTC.

V and J are TRBV9 and TRBJ2-5; TRBD2 matches at 10 bases. Germline V gene lookup returns CDR1 SGDLS and CDR2 YYNGEE. Unmatched junction bases numbered 4, after V lost 0 bases and J lost 2 bases. The CDR3 contains 16 residues. The CDR3 is CASSVGTSGLQETQYF. DNA of the CDR3: TGTGCCAGCAGCGTAGGGACTAGCGGCCTACAAGAGACCCAGTACTTC.

The chain links TRBV6-5 to TRBJ1-6, with 8 bases aligning to TRBD1. Germline loops: CDR1 MNHEY, CDR2 SVGAGI. The CDR3 is 14 residues long. The J segment lost 5 bases and the V segment lost 7 bases, leaving 4 bases of the junction unmatched. The CDR3 region is CASKSQGDNSPLHF. Here the CDR3 DNA reads TGTGCCAGCAAATCACAGGGGGATAATTCACCCCTCCACTTT.

The V and J genes are TRBV11-3 and TRBJ2-2; 7 positions match TRBD2. The CDR3 is 16 amino acids. The germline gives CDR1 SGHNT, CDR2 YENEEA. The junction had 9 bases not matched to a gene; V was cut back by 6 bases and J by 2 bases. The CDR3 protein is CASSPRSGPNTGELFF. For the CDR3, the DNA is TGTGCCAGCAGTCCCCGTAGCGGGCCAAACACCGGGGAGCTGTTTTTT. The full variable domain, its missing parts supplied by reference TRBV11-3 and TRBJ2-2, is EAGVVQSPRYKIIEKKQPVAFWCNPISGHNTLYWYLQNLGQGPELLIRYENEEAVDDSQLPKDRFSAERLKGVDSTLKIQPAELGDSAVYLCASSPRSGPNTGELFFGEGSRLTVL.